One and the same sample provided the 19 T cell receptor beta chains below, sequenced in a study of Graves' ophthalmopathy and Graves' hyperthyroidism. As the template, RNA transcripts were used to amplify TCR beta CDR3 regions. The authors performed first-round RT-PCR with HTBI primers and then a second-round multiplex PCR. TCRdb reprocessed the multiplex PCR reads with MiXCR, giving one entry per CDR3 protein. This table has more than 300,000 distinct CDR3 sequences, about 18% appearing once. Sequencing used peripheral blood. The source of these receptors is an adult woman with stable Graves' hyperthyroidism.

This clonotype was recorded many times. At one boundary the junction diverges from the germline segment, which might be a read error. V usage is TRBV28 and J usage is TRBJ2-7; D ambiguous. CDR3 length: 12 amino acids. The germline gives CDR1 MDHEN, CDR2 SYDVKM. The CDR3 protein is CASGLGVTEQYF. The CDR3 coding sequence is TGTGCCAGCGGTTTAGGTGTCACAGAGCAGTACTTC.

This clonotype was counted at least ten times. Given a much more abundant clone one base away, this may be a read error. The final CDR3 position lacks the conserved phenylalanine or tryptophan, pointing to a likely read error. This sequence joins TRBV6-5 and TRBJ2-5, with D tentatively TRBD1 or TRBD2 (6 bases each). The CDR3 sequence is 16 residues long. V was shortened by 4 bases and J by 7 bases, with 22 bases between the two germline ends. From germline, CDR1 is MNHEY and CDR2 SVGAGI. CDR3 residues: CASSSPLGIGGGTQYL. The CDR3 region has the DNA TGTGCCAGCAGTTCCCCCCTAGGGATAGGAGGGGGGACCCAGTACCTC.

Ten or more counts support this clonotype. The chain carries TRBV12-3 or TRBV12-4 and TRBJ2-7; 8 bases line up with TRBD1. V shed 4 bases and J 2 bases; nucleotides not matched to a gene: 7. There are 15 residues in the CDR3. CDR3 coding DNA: TGTGCCAGCAGTTCGTGGACAGGGATGACCTACGAGCAGTACTTC. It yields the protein CASSSWTGMTYEQYF.

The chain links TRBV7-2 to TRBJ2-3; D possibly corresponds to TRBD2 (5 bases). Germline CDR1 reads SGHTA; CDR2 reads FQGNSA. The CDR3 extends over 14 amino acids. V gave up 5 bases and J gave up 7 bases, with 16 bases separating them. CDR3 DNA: TGTGCCAGCAGCCCTCGACTATGGGCGAATACGCAGTATTTT. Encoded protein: CASSPRLWANTQYF.

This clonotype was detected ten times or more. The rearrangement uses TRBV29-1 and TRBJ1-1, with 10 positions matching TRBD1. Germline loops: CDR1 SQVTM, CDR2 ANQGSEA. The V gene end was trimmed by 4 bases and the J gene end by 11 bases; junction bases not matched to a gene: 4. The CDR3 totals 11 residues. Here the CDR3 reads CSVVGQGKAFF. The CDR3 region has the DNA TGCAGCGTTGTGGGACAGGGGAAGGCTTTCTTT.

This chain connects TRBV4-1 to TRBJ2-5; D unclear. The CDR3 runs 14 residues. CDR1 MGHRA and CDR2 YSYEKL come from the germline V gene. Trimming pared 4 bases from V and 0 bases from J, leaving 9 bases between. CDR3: CASSLILYQETQYF. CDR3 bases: TGCGCCAGCAGCCTCATACTGTACCAAGAGACCCAGTACTTC.

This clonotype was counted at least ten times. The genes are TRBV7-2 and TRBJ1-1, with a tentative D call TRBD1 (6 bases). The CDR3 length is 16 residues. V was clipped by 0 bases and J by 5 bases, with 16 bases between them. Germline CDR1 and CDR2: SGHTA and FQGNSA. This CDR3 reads CASSLAGAPEKTEAFF. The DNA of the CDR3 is TGTGCCAGCAGCTTAGCGGGGGCGCCCGAGAAGACTGAAGCTTTCTTT.

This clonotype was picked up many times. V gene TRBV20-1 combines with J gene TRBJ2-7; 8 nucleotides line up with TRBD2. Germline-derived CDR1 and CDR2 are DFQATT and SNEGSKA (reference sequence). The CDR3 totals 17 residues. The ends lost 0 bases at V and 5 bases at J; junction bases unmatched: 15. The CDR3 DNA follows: TGCAGTGCTAGAGATTTTACGTCGGCGGGAGGTGTAGACGAGCAGTACTTC. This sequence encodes CSARDFTSAGGVDEQYF.

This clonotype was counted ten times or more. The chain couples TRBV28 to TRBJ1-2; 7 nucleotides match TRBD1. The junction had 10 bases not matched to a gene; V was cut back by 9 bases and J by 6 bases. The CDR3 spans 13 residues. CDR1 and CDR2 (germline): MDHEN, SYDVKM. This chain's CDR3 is CASTRTGRNGYTF. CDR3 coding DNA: TGTGCCAGTACTAGGACAGGTCGAAATGGCTACACCTTC.

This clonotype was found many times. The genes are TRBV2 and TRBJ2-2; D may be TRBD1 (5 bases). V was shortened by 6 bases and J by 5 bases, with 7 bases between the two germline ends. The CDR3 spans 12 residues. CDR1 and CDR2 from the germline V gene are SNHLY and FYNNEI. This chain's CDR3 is CASRTETGELFF. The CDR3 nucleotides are TGTGCCAGCAGGACAGAAACCGGGGAGCTGTTTTTT.

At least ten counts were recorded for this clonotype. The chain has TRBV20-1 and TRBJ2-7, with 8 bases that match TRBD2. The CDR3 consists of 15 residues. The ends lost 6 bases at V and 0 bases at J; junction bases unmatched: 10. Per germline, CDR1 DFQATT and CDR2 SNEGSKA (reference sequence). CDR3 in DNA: TGCAGTGCAACAAGGCCCCTAGCGGGCTCCTACGAGCAGTACTTC. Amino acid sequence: CSATRPLAGSYEQYF.

CDR3 protein: CASSDPGSHSRQPQHF. DNA of the CDR3: TGTGCCAGCAGTGACCCAGGGAGCCATAGTCGTCAGCCCCAGCATTTT. The gene calls are TRBV12-3 or TRBV12-4 and TRBJ1-5, with D possibly being TRBD1 (5 bases). The CDR3 is made up of 16 amino acids. V was trimmed by 5 bases and J by 6 bases, leaving 20 bases between them.

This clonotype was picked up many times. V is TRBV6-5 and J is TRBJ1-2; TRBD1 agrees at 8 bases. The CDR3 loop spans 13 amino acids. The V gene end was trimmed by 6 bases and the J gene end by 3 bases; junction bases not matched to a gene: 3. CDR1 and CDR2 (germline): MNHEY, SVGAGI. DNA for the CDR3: TGTGCCAGCAGCCAGGACAGGGACTATGGCTACACCTTC. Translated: CASSQDRDYGYTF.

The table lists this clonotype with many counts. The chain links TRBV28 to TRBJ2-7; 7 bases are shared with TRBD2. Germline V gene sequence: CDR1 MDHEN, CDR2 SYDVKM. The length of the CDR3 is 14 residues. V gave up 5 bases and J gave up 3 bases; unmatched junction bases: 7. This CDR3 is CASSVEREVYEQYF. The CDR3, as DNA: TGTGCCAGCAGTGTCGAACGGGAGGTCTACGAGCAGTACTTC.

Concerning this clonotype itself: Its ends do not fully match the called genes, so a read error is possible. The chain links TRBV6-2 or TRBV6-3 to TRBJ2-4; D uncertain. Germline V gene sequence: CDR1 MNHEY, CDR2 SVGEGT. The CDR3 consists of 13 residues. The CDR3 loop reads CASSSIAKNIKNF. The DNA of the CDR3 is TGTGCCAGCAGTTCCATAGCCAAAAACATTAAGAACTTC.

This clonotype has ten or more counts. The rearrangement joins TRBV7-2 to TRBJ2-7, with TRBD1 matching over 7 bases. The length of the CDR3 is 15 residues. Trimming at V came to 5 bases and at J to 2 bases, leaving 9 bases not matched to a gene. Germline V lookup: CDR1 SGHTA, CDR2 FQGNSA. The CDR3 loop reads CASSDPTGSTYEQYF. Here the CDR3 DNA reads TGTGCCAGCAGCGATCCGACAGGGTCAACCTACGAGCAGTACTTC.

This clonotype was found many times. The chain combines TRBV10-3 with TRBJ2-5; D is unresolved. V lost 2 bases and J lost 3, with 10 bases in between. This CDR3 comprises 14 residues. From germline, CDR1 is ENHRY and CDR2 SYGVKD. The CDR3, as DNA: TGTGCCATCAGTGAGCCGCGCAAGGAAGAGACCCAGTACTTC. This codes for CAISEPRKEETQYF.

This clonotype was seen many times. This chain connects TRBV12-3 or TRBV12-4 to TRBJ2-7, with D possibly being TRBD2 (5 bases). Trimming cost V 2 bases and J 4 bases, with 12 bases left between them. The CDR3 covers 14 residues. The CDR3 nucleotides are TGTGCCAGCAGTTTAACCAGCGGAAAATACGAGCAGTACTTC. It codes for CASSLTSGKYEQYF.

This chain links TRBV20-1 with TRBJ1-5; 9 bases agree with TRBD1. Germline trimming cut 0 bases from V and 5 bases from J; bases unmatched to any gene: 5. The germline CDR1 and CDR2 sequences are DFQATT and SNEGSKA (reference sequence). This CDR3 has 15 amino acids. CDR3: CSARDMTGGYQPQHF. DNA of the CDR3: TGCAGTGCTAGAGATATGACAGGGGGTTATCAGCCCCAGCATTTT.